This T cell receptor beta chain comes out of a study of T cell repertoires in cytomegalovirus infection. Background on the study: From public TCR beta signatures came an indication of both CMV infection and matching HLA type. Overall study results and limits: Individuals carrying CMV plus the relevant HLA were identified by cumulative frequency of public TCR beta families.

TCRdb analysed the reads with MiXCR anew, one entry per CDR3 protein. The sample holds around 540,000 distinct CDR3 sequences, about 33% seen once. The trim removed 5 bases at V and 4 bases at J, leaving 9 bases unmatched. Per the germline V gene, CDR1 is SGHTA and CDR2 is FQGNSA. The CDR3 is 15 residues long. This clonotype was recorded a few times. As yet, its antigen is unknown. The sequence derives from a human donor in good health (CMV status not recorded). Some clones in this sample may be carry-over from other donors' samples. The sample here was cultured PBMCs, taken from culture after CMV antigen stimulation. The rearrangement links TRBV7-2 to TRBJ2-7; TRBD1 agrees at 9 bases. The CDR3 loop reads CASSQRGTGRYEQYF. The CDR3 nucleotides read TGTGCCAGCAGCCAGAGGGGGACAGGGAGATACGAGCAGTACTTC.